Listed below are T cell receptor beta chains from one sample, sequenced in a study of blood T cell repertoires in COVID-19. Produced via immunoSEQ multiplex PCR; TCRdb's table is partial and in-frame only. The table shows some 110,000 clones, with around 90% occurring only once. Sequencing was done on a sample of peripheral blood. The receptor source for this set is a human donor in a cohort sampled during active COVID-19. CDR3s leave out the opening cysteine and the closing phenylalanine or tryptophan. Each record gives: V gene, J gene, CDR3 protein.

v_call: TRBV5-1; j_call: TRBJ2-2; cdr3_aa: ASSQAGTGELF
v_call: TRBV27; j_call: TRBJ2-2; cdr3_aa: ASTPGLAGVIGELF
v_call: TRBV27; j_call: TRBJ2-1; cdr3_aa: ASRTTRGQDNEQF
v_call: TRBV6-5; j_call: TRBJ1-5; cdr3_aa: ASSPDRGSNQPQH
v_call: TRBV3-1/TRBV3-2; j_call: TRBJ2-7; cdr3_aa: ASSQTSGTRSYEQY
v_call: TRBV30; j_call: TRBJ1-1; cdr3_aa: ASPGQLNTEAF
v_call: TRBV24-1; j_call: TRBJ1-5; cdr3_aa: ATSDPFSGSNQPQH
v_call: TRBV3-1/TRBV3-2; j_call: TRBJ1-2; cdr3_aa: ASSQDRGARYFNYGYT
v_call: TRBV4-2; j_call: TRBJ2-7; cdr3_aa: ASSQGPQGTDYEQY
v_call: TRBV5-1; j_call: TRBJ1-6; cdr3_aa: ASSPTVARGNSPLH
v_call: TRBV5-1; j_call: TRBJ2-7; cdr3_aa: ASSLVLAGDHYEQY
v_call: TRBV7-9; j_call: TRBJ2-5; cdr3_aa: ASSLRDRVRTQY
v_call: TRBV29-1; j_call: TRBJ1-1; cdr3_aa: SVGEGAAEAF
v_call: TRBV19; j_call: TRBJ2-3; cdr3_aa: ASSNRGSITATDTQY
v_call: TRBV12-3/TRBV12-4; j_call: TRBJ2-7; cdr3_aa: ASKARLDYEQY
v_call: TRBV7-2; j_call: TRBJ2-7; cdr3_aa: ASSFKAGPYEQY
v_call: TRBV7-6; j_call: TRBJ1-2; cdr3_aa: ASSFRDTSNYGYT
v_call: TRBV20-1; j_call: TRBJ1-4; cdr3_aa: SVTRDEKLF
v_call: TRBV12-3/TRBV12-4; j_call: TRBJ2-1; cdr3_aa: ASSLDNYNEQF
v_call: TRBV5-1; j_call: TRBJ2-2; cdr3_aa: ASSRTGYTGELF
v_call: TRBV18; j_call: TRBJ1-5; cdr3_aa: ASSPEAFANQPQH
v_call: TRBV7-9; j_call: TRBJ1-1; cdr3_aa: ASSLVAADGTEAF
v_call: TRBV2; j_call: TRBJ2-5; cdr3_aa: ASNGQGYETQY
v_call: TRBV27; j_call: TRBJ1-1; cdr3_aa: ATLGGTEAF
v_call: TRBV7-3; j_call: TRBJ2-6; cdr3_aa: ASSLIGRGGAGANVLT
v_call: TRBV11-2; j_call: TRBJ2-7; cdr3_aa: ASSTRTGPLSYEQY
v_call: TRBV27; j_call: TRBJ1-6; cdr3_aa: ASSLQGQLYNSPLH
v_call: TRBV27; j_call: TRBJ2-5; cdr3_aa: ASSFGYGGGRAGETQY
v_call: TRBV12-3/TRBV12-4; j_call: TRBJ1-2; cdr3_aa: ASTRQGHGYT
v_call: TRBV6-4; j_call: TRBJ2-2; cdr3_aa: ASSERTGTGELF
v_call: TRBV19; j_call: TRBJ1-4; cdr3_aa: ASSSSIGEKLF
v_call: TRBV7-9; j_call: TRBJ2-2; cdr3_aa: ASSLGSPKSGRAGGELF
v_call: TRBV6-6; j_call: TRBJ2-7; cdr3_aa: ASSYATSGGYEQY
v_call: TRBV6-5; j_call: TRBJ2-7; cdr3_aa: ASSSPRTGVSYEQY
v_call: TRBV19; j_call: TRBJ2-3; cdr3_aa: ASSIYPPSQARTSTDTQY